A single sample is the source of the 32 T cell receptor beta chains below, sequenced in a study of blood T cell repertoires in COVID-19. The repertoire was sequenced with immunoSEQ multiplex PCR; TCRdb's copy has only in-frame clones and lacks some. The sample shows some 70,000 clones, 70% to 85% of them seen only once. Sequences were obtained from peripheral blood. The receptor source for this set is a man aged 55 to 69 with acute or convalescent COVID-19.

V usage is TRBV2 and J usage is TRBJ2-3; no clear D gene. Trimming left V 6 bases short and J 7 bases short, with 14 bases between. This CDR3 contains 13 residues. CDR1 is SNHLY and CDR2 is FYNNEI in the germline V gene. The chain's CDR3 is CASRATPTNTQYF. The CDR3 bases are TGTGCCAGCAGAGCTACCCCTACGAATACGCAGTATTTT.

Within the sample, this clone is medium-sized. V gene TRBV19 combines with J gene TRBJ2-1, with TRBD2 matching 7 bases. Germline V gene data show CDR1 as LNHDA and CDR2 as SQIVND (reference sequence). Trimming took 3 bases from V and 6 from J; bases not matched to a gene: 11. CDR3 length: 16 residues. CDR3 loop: CASSILAGGFSNEQFF. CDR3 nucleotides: TGTGCCAGTAGTATTTTAGCGGGTGGATTTAGCAATGAGCAGTTCTTC.

The chain's CDR3 is CASTSGGAENTEAFF. DNA for the CDR3: TGTGCCAGCACCAGTGGGGGGGCGGAGAACACTGAAGCTTTCTTT. The chain carries TRBV6-5 and TRBJ1-1; a weak D match, TRBD1 (6 bases). V was cut by 7 bases and J by 1 base, with 16 bases left in between. Germline V gene lookup returns CDR1 MNHEY and CDR2 SVGAGI. The CDR3 contains 15 residues.

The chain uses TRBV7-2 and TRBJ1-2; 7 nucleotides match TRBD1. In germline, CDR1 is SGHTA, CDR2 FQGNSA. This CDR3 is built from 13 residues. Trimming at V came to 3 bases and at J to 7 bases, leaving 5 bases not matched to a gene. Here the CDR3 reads CASSLEQGIGYTF. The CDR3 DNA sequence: TGTGCCAGCAGCTTGGAACAGGGGATTGGCTACACCTTC.

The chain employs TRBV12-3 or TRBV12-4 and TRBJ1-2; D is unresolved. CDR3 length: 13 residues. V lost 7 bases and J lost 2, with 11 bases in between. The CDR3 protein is CASTLRGNYGYTF. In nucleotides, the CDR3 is TGTGCCAGCACCTTGAGAGGGAACTATGGCTACACCTTC.

The DNA of the CDR3 is TGCGCCAGCAGCCAAGAAGGGGGACAGGGGAGGTACGAGCAGTACTTC. It is translated as CASSQEGGQGRYEQYF. V usage is TRBV4-1 and J usage is TRBJ2-7; 10 nucleotides agree with TRBD1. The J segment lost 4 bases and the V segment lost 0 bases, leaving 6 bases of the junction unmatched. CDR3 length equals 16 residues. The germline V gene has CDR1 MGHRA and CDR2 YSYEKL.

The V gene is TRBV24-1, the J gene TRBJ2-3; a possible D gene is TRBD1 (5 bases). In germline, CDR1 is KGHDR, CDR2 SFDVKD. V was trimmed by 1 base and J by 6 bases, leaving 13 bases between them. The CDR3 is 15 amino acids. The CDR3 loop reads CATSDFRQGYDTQYF. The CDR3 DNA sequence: TGTGCCACCAGTGATTTTCGGCAGGGTTACGATACGCAGTATTTT.

This chain's CDR3 is CASSLDGTSFETQYF. For the CDR3, the DNA is TGTGCCAGCAGCTTAGATGGGACTAGTTTTGAGACCCAGTACTTC. The J gene is TRBJ2-5, the V gene TRBV7-2, with 8 bases lining up with TRBD2. From germline, CDR1 is SGHTA and CDR2 FQGNSA. V dropped 1 base and J dropped 5; count of bases not matched to a gene: 6. The CDR3 runs to 15 residues.

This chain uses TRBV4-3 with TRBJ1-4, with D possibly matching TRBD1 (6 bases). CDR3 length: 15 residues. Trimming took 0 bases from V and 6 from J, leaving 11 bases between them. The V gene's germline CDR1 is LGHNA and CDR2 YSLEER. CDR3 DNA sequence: TGCGCCAGCAGCCAAGAGCGGGGGGCGGATGAAAAACTGTTTTTT. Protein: CASSQERGADEKLFF.

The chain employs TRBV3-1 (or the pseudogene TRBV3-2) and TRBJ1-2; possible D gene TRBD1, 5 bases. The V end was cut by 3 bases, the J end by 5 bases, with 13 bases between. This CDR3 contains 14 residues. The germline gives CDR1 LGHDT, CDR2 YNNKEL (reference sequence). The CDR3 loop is CASSHISGLYGYTF. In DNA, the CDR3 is TGTGCCAGCAGCCACATTTCAGGGTTGTATGGCTACACCTTC.

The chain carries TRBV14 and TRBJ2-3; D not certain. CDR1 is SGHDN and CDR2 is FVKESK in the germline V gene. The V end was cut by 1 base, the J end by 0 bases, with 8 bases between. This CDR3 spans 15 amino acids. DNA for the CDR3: TGTGCCAGCAGCCAAGGGTTAGCTAGCACAGATACGCAGTATTTT. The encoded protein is CASSQGLASTDTQYF.

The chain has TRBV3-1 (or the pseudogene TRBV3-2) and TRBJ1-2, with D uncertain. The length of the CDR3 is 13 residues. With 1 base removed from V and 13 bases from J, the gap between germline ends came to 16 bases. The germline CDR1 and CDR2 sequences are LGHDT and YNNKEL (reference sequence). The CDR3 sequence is CASSQGLVLPATF. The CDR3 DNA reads TGTGCCAGCAGCCAAGGACTTGTCCTACCCGCCACCTTC.

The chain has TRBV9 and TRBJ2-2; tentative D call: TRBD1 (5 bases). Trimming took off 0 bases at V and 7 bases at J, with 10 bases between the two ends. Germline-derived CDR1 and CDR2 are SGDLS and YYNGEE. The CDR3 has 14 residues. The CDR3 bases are TGTGCCAGCAGCGTAGAGTACGACAGCGGGGAGCTGTTTTTT. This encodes CASSVEYDSGELFF.

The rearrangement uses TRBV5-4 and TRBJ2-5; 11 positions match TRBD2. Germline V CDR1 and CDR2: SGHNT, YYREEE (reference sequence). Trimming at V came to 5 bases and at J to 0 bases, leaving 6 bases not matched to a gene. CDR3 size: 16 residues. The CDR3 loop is CASRRGTSGDQETQYF. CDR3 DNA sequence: TGTGCCAGCAGGCGCGGGACTAGCGGTGACCAAGAGACCCAGTACTTC.

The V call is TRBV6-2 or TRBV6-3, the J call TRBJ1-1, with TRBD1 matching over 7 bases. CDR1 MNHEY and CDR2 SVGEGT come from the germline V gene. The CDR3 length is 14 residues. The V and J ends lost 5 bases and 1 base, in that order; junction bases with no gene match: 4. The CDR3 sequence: CASSQDRANTEAFF. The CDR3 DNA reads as TGTGCCAGCAGTCAAGACAGGGCGAACACTGAAGCTTTCTTT.

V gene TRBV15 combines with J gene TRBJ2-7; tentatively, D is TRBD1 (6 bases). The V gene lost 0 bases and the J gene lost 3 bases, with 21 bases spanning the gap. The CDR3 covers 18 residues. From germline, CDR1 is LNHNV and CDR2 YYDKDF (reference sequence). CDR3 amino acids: CATSRDIVSFDRYYEQYF. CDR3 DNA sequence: TGTGCCACCAGCAGAGATATCGTTTCTTTCGACAGGTACTACGAGCAGTACTTC.

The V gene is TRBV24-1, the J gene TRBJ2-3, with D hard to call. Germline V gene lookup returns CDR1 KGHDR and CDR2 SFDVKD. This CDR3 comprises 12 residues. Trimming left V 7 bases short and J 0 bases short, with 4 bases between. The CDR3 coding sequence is TGTGCCACCAGCGGGAGCACAGATACGCAGTATTTT. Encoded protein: CATSGSTDTQYF.

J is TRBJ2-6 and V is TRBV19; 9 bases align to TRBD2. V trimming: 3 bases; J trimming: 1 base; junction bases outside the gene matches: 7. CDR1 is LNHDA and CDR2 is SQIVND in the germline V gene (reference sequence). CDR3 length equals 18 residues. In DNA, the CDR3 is TGTGCCAGTAGTATGTCTGGCGGGGGGGTTTCTGGGGCCAACGTCCTGACTTTC. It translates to CASSMSGGGVSGANVLTF.

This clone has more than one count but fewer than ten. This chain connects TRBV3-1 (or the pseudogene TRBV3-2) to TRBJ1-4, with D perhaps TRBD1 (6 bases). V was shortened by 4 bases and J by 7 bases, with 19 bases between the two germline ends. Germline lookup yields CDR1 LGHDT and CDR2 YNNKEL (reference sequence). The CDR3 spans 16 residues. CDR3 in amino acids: CASSLTDGGRTEKLFF. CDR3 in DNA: TGTGCCAGCAGCCTCACAGACGGGGGGCGGACTGAAAAACTGTTTTTT.

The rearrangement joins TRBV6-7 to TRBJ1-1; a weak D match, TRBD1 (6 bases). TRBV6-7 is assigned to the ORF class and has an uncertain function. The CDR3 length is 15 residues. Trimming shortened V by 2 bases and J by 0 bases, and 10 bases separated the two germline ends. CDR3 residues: CASSYRDTLNTEAFF. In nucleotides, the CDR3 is TGTGCCAGCAGTTACCGGGACACTCTGAACACTGAAGCTTTCTTT.

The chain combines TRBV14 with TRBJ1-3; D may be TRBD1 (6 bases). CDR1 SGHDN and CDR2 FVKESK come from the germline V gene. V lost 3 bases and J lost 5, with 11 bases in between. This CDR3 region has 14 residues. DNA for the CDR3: TGTGCCAGCAGCCAGATACAGGGAAGAAACACCATATATTTT. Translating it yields CASSQIQGRNTIYF. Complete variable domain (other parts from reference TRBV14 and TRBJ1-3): EAGVTQFPSHSVIEKGQTVTLRCDPISGHDNLYWYRRVMGKEIKFLLHFVKESKQDESGMPNNRFLAERTGGTYSTLKVQPAELEDSGVYFCASSQIQGRNTIYFGEGSWLTVV.

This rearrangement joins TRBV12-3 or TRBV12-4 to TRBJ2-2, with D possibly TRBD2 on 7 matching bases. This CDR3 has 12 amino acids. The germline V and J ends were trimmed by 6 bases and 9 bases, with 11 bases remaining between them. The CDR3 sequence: CASRPGGRELFF. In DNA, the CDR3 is TGTGCCAGCAGACCGGGGGGCCGGGAGCTGTTTTTT.

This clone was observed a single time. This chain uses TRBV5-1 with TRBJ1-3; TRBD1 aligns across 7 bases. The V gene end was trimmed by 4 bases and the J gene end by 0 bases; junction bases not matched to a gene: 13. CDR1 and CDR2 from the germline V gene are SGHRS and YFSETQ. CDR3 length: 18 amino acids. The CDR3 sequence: CASSTTGPGASSGNTIYF. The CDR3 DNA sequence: TGCGCCAGCAGCACGACAGGGCCTGGGGCTTCCTCTGGAAACACCATATATTTT.

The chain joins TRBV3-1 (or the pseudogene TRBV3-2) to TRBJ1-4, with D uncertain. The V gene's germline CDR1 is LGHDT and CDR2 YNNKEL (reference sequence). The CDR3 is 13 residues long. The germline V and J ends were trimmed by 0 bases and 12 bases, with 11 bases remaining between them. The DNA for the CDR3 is TGTGCCAGCAGCCAAGAAGTAGCACGGCAACTGTTTTTT. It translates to CASSQEVARQLFF.

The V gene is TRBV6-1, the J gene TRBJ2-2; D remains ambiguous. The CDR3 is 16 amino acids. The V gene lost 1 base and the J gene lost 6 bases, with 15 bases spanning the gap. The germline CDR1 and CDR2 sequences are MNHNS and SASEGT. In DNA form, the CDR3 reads TGTGCCAGCAGTGAAGTATTTTGGTTTCGCGCCGGGGAGCTGTTTTTT. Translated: CASSEVFWFRAGELFF.

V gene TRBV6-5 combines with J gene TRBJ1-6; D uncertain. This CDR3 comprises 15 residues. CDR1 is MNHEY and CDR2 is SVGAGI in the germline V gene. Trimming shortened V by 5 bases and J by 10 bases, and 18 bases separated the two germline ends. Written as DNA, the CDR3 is TGTGCCAGCAGTAACCGGGAGTACGGGAAATCACCCCTCCACTTT. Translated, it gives CASSNREYGKSPLHF.

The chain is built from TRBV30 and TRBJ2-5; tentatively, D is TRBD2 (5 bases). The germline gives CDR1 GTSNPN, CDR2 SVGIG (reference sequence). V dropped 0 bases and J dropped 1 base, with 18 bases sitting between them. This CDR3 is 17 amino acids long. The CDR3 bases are TGTGCCTGGAGTGTGGTTCTAGGGAGTCTGACCCAAGAGACCCAGTACTTC. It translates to CAWSVVLGSLTQETQYF.

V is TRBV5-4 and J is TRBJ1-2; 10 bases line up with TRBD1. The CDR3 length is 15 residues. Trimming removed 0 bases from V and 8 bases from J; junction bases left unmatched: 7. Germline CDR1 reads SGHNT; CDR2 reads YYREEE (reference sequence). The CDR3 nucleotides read TGTGCCAGCAGCTTGGCCCGACAGGGGGCGAGCGGCTACACCTTC. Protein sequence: CASSLARQGASGYTF.

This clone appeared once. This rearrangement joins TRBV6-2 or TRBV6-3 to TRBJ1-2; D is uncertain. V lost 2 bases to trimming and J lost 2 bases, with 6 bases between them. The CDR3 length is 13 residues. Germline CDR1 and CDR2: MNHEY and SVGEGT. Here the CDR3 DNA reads TGTGCCAGCAGTTACGGAGGAAACTATGGCTACACCTTC. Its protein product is CASSYGGNYGYTF.

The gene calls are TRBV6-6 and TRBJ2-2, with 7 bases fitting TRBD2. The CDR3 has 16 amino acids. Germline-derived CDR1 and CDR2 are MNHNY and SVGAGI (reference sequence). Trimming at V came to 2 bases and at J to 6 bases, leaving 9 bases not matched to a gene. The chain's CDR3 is CASSYRLTSRSGELFF. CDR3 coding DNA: TGTGCCAGCAGTTACCGCCTGACTAGCAGGTCCGGGGAGCTGTTTTTT.

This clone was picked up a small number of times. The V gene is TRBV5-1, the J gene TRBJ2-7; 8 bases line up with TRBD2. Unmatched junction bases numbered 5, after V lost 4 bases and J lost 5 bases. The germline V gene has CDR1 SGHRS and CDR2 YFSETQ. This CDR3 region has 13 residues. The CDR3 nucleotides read TGCGCCAGCAGCCAACCGGGGGGGCACGAGCAGTACTTC. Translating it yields CASSQPGGHEQYF. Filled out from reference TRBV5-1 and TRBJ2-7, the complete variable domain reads KAGVTQTPRYLIKTRGQQVTLSCSPISGHRSVSWYQQTPGQGLQFLFEYFSETQRNKGNFPGRFSGRQFSNSRSEMNVSTLELGDSALYLCASSQPGGHEQYFGPGTRLTVT.

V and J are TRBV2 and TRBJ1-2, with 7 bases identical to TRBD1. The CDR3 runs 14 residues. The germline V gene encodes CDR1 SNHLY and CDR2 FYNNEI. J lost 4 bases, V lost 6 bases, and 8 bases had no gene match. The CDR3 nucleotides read TGTGCCAGCAGAGGGGGCTCCCTAACCTATGGCTACACCTTC. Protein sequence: CASRGGSLTYGYTF.